This T cell receptor beta chain was observed in a study of blood T cell repertoires in COVID-19 (dated by TCRdb to the early 2020s). In terms of the full investigation: ImmuneRACE Cohort 3 recovered participants were defined by two consecutive negative NP/OP PCR tests, healthcare professional clearance, or symptom resolution. Where available, HLA class I and class II types were obtained from metadata supplied by the sample provider rather than from assay-based typing. The samples were drawn from two sources: the first 160 participants of the ongoing ImmuneRACE study, and fewer than 1,500 subjects contributed by 6 global collaborators. Sample metadata almost always included a de-identified subject ID, COVID-19 status, age in years and sex. Samples covering the acute and convalescent phases of COVID-19 were provided by collaborators in the United States, Italy and Spain. The material from the prospective study consisted of cDNA or gDNA derived from T cells, B-cell-depleted T cells, or PBMCs. Deeply sampled blood TCRbeta repertoires from subjects exposed to, actively infected with, or recovered from COVID-19 were included in the dataset. The repertoires were made available in a free public database intended to serve as a resource for research on the immune response to SARS-CoV-2.

Counted from cysteine to phenylalanine, this CDR3 has 17 amino acids. Here the CDR3 DNA is all that survives: 51 bases in frame from base 1. Trimming takes 1 base off V and 6 bases off J; junction bases not matched to a gene: 10. CDR1 and CDR2 are drawn from the germline V gene: MGHRA, YSYEKL. Comments on this clone: Its antigen is unknown. No base quality values were provided; no much bigger clone lies one nucleotide off.

The immunoSEQ Assay, a bias-controlled multiplex PCR, was used to amplify TCRbeta CDR3 regions from genomic DNA. The published analysis was carried out like this. Within the assay, amplification of reference gene primers was used to estimate how many nucleated cells each sample contained. Sequence reads were collapsed and filtered to measure the absolute abundance of every unique TCRbeta CDR3 rearrangement. For each sample, productive Simpson clonality was calculated as the square root of Simpson's diversity index across productive rearrangements. TCRdb mirrors the immuneACCESS table, restricted to in-frame sequences. Some clones are absent from its copies; in checked studies, under half trace to an unresolved V gene, and the reason for the others is unknown. Clone size and the V and J calls come from that table; the DNA yielded D and trimming. In this sample the table shows about 270,000 clones, more than 75% of which occur a single time. The leading ten clones occupy 2% to 2.5% of the sample.

Overall study results and their limits: How much clinical and demographic metadata was included differed by source and by participant, and the metadata was provided uncurated.

Participants in the prospective study were enrolled through a virtual design, were aged about 18 to 100 years, and lived in 24 United States geographic areas. In the prospective study, participants were assigned to cohorts based on the clinical history participants reported in a screening survey and a study questionnaire. In the prospective study, mobile phlebotomists collected whole blood, serum and a nasopharyngeal or oropharyngeal swab from each participant. Additional blood draws and questionnaires over an approximately two-month period could optionally be provided by prospective study participants. Before DNA extraction, blood samples from the prospective study were shipped at room temperature or frozen.

The sequenced sample consisted of PBMCs or T cells enriched from blood (not recorded which). The receptor's source is a woman aged 55 to 70 in a cohort exposed to, infected with or recovered from COVID-19 (not recorded which). The chain couples TRBV4-1 to TRBJ2-5, and 11 junctional nucleotides match TRBD2. DNA sequence: TGCGCCAGCAGCCAAGGAATTAGCGGGAGGGCTGTGAAGACCCAGTACTTC. Its protein product is CASSQGISGRAVKTQYF.